The 30 T cell receptor beta chains presented below share a single source sample, sequenced in a study of blood T cell repertoires in COVID-19. The method was immunoSEQ multiplex PCR; TCRdb's version includes in-frame clones alone and lacks a portion of them. This sample has about 380,000 clones, with around 85% found just once. Sequenced: peripheral blood. These receptors all come from a woman aged 18-30 years with acute or convalescent COVID-19.

CDR3: CASSLEDRGGGTDTQYF. The CDR3 DNA is TGTGCCAGCAGTCTGGAGGACAGGGGCGGTGGCACAGATACGCAGTATTTT. The genes are TRBV27 and TRBJ2-3, with 9 positions matching TRBD1. The germline V gene encodes CDR1 MNHEY and CDR2 SMNVEV (reference sequence). CDR3 length equals 17 residues. The V gene end was trimmed by 5 bases and the J gene end by 1 base; junction bases not matched to a gene: 10.

The chain links TRBV2 to TRBJ2-5; 11 nucleotides line up with TRBD2. This CDR3 region has 16 residues. Per the germline V gene, CDR1 is SNHLY and CDR2 is FYNNEI. The trim removed 6 bases at V and 2 bases at J, leaving 8 bases unmatched. The CDR3 protein is CASRVTGTSGQETQYF. The CDR3 DNA reads as TGTGCCAGCAGGGTAACCGGGACTAGCGGACAAGAGACCCAGTACTTC. Variable domain in full (rest from reference TRBV2 and TRBJ2-5): EPEVTQTPSHQVTQMGQEVILRCVPISNHLYFYWYRQILGQKVEFLVSFYNNEISEKSEIFDDQFSVERPDGSNFTLKIRSTKLEDSAMYFCASRVTGTSGQETQYFGPGTRLLVL.

This clone has only a few counts. This clone may be a read error of a much larger clone one base away. The V and J genes are TRBV5-4 and TRBJ1-1, with 7 bases that match TRBD1. Trimming took 2 bases from V and 4 from J; bases not matched to a gene: 2. CDR3 length: 13 residues. Germline lookup yields CDR1 SGHNT and CDR2 YYREEE (reference sequence). CDR3 coding DNA: TGTGCCAGCAGCTTACAGGGGACCACTGAAGCTTTCTTT. Protein product: CASSLQGTTEAFF.

The genes are TRBV28 and TRBJ1-1; the match to TRBD1 covers 8 bases. Trimming at V came to 4 bases and at J to 8 bases, leaving 0 bases not matched to a gene. Germline V lookup: CDR1 MDHEN, CDR2 SYDVKM. CDR3 length: 11 amino acids. The CDR3 region is CASSWTGEAFF. The CDR3 region has the DNA TGTGCCAGCAGTTGGACAGGGGAAGCTTTCTTT.

The rearrangement uses TRBV6-4 and TRBJ1-1; no firm D call. This CDR3 comprises 14 residues. The V gene's germline CDR1 is MRHNA and CDR2 SNTAGT. Trimming pared 5 bases from V and 7 bases from J, leaving 17 bases between. CDR3 coding DNA: TGTGCCAGCAGTTCCCGGACGCCTGCGGGTGAAGCTTTCTTT. Translating gives CASSSRTPAGEAFF.

The rearrangement joins TRBV19 to TRBJ2-2; the match to TRBD2 covers 11 bases. Trimming took 6 bases from V and 6 from J; bases not matched to a gene: 6. Germline V gene data show CDR1 as LNHDA and CDR2 as SQIVND (reference sequence). This CDR3 has 15 amino acids. The CDR3 DNA is TGTGCCAGTAGATCCCGACTAGCGGGGTCCGGGGAGCTGTTTTTT. As protein: CASRSRLAGSGELFF.

This chain joins TRBV6-5 and TRBJ2-7, with 10 bases lining up with TRBD1. Unmatched junction bases numbered 10, after V lost 10 bases and J lost 7 bases. The CDR3 runs 13 residues. Germline V gene sequence: CDR1 MNHEY, CDR2 SVGAGI. CDR3 DNA: TGTGCCACGTCGGGGACAGGGGATCGGGAGCAGTACTTC. Encoded protein: CATSGTGDREQYF.

The CDR3 nucleotides read TGCAGTGCTAGCGGGAATGAAAAACTGTTTTTT. It is translated as CSASGNEKLFF. V gene TRBV20-1 combines with J gene TRBJ1-4; no clear D gene. V lost 3 bases and J lost 5, with 4 bases in between. Germline V gives CDR1 DFQATT, CDR2 SNEGSKA (reference sequence). The CDR3 is made up of 11 amino acids.

The V call is TRBV12-3 or TRBV12-4, the J call TRBJ1-5; no clear D gene. The CDR3 runs to 13 residues. The V end lost 3 bases, the J end lost 5 bases, and 8 bases lay between the germline ends. CDR3 in DNA: TGTGCCAGCAGTTTGGTCCCAGATCAGCCCCAGCATTTT. Translation: CASSLVPDQPQHF.

The rearrangement uses TRBV7-9 and TRBJ2-7; D might be TRBD2 (6 bases). The CDR3 sequence is 13 residues long. From germline, CDR1 is SEHNR and CDR2 FQNEAQ (reference sequence). Trimming left V 0 bases short and J 3 bases short, with 6 bases between. The CDR3 region is CASSLAGGYEQYF. Written as DNA, the CDR3 is TGTGCCAGCAGCTTAGCGGGAGGCTACGAGCAGTACTTC.

A few counts support this clone. V gene TRBV28 combines with J gene TRBJ2-7, with 9 bases fitting TRBD2. Germline V gene data show CDR1 as MDHEN and CDR2 as SYDVKM. The CDR3 spans 16 residues. V was pared by 3 bases and J by 3 bases, with 9 bases of the junction left unmatched. The CDR3 DNA reads TGTGCCAGCAGTTTCAACGGAGCGGGAGGCCTCTACGAGCAGTACTTC. Residues: CASSFNGAGGLYEQYF.

The chain couples TRBV4-1 to TRBJ2-1; a weak D match, TRBD2 (5 bases). Trimming shortened V by 1 base and J by 4 bases, and 14 bases separated the two germline ends. The CDR3 totals 16 residues. The germline gives CDR1 MGHRA, CDR2 YSYEKL. The CDR3, as DNA: TGCGCCAGCAGCCAAGTCCAACTAGTCGTTTACAATGAGCAGTTCTTC. It codes for CASSQVQLVVYNEQFF.

The chain carries TRBV5-6 and TRBJ2-5; 11 bases line up with TRBD2. The length of the CDR3 is 17 residues. Germline CDR1 is SGHDT and CDR2 is YYEEEE. With V trimmed by 0 bases and J by 5 bases, 9 bases remained unmatched. The CDR3 nucleotides read TGTGCCAGCAGCTTGGAAACAGCTAGCGGGGGGCGGGAGACCCAGTACTTC. This encodes CASSLETASGGRETQYF.

This chain joins TRBV28 and TRBJ2-2, with 7 bases lining up with TRBD1. The CDR3 runs 15 residues. The germline V gene has CDR1 MDHEN and CDR2 SYDVKM. The junction had 5 bases not matched to a gene; V was cut back by 7 bases and J by 0 bases. In DNA, the CDR3 is TGTGCCAGCACTCAAGGGGGCACGAACACCGGGGAGCTGTTTTTT. It codes for CASTQGGTNTGELFF.

In its sample, this clone was seen a few times. The gene calls are TRBV19 and TRBJ2-7; 13 bases map to TRBD2. The CDR3 runs 15 residues. The ends lost 6 bases at V and 7 bases at J; junction bases unmatched: 9. Germline-derived CDR1 and CDR2 are LNHDA and SQIVND (reference sequence). CDR3 nucleotides: TGTGCCAGTAGCCCATCAGGACTAGCGGGAGAGGAGCAGTACTTC. Amino acids: CASSPSGLAGEEQYF.

The CDR3 loop is CASSISWGDNEKLFF. CDR3 sequence (DNA): TGTGCCAGTAGTATTTCATGGGGGGACAATGAAAAACTGTTTTTT. The chain uses TRBV19 and TRBJ1-4, with D possibly TRBD1 on 5 matching bases. Trimming shortened V by 3 bases and J by 5 bases, and 13 bases separated the two germline ends. The germline V gene has CDR1 LNHDA and CDR2 SQIVND (reference sequence). This CDR3 region has 15 residues.

The rearrangement links TRBV4-2 to TRBJ2-7, with D possibly being TRBD2 (5 bases). This CDR3 is 14 amino acids long. Germline assignment: CDR1 LGHNA and CDR2 YNFKEQ. Deletions cut 2 bases from V and 1 base from J, with 9 bases between. The CDR3 loop is CASSQTSRSYEQYF. The CDR3 DNA follows: TGTGCCAGCAGCCAAACTAGTAGGTCCTACGAGCAGTACTTC.

The CDR3, as DNA: TGTGCCAGCAGTTCGGGACAGGGGTCCTACAATGAGCAGTTCTTC. Protein product: CASSSGQGSYNEQFF. The chain employs TRBV27 and TRBJ2-1; 10 bases line up with TRBD1. The CDR3 length is 15 residues. The trim removed 4 bases at V and 1 base at J, leaving 1 base unmatched. CDR1 MNHEY and CDR2 SMNVEV come from the germline V gene (reference sequence).

V is TRBV5-5 and J is TRBJ1-1; 9 nucleotides agree with TRBD1. From germline, CDR1 is SGHKS and CDR2 YYEKEE (reference sequence). V trimming: 0 bases; J trimming: 11 bases; junction bases outside the gene matches: 14. The CDR3 loop spans 16 amino acids. The CDR3 region has the DNA TGTGCCAGCAGCTTGGCATTACCGGGACAGGGTGCAAGGGCTTTCTTT. It encodes CASSLALPGQGARAFF. The variable domain in full, with the rest retrieved from reference TRBV5-5 and TRBJ1-1, is DAGVTQSPTHLIKTRGQQVTLRCSPISGHKSVSWYQQVLGQGPQFIFQYYEKEERGRGNFPDRFSARQFPNYSSELNVNALLLGDSALYLCASSLALPGQGARAFFGQGTRLTVV.

This clone has just a few counts. The chain links TRBV3-1 (or the pseudogene TRBV3-2) to TRBJ1-5; a possible D gene is TRBD1 (6 bases). The germline V and J ends were trimmed by 4 bases and 3 bases, with 10 bases remaining between them. CDR1 is LGHDT and CDR2 is YNNKEL in the germline V gene (reference sequence). The CDR3 has 14 amino acids. This chain's CDR3 is CASSRTVNNQPQHF. Written as DNA, the CDR3 is TGTGCCAGCAGCCGGACAGTTAACAATCAGCCCCAGCATTTT.

This rearrangement joins TRBV19 to TRBJ1-6, with TRBD1 matching 9 bases. The CDR3 runs 16 residues. V was clipped by 1 base and J by 7 bases; unmatched bases: 5. Germline-derived CDR1 and CDR2 are LNHDA and SQIVND (reference sequence). The CDR3 DNA follows: TGTGCCAGTAGTATAGTCGGGACAGGGCTAAATTCACCCCTCCACTTT. Amino acid sequence: CASSIVGTGLNSPLHF.

As for this clone: The sample contains more than one DNA sequence encoding this CDR3. The chain recombines TRBV28 with TRBJ2-7, with 10 bases that match TRBD2. J lost 2 bases, V lost 6 bases, and 7 bases had no gene match. The CDR3 covers 15 residues. Germline V gives CDR1 MDHEN, CDR2 SYDVKM. This chain's CDR3 is CASSRLAGSTYEQYF. The CDR3 DNA reads TGTGCCAGCAGCCGACTAGCGGGCTCAACCTACGAGCAGTACTTC.

The rearrangement joins TRBV6-1 to TRBJ1-2, with D maybe TRBD1 (6 bases). Trimming pared 2 bases from V and 0 bases from J, leaving 10 bases between. The CDR3 runs to 15 residues. CDR1 MNHNS and CDR2 SASEGT come from the germline V gene. The CDR3 spells CASSETGIANYGYTF. The CDR3 region has the DNA TGTGCCAGCAGTGAAACAGGGATAGCTAACTATGGCTACACCTTC.

V gene TRBV5-4 combines with J gene TRBJ1-2; 8 bases are a match to TRBD1. Germline CDR1 reads SGHNT; CDR2 reads YYREEE (reference sequence). Germline trimming cut 4 bases from V and 0 bases from J; bases unmatched to any gene: 5. This CDR3 comprises 15 residues. CDR3 DNA: TGTGCCAGCAGCACCGGGACAGGTACTAACTATGGCTACACCTTC. Amino acids: CASSTGTGTNYGYTF.

The chain carries TRBV20-1 and TRBJ2-2; a possible D gene is TRBD1 (6 bases). Trimming took 5 bases from V and 3 from J, leaving 10 bases between them. This CDR3 has 13 residues. CDR1 and CDR2 from the germline V gene are DFQATT and SNEGSKA (reference sequence). The CDR3 reads CSAGDRHTGELFF. CDR3 DNA: TGCAGTGCTGGTGACAGGCACACCGGGGAGCTGTTTTTT.

This chain connects TRBV27 to TRBJ2-1, with a possible D match to TRBD1 (6 bases). The CDR3 contains 11 residues. V lost 3 bases and J lost 14, with 11 bases in between. Germline V CDR1 and CDR2: MNHEY, SMNVEV (reference sequence). CDR3 sequence: CASSFGTTEFF. CDR3 sequence (DNA): TGTGCCAGCAGTTTCGGGACAACTGAGTTCTTC.

The chain has TRBV5-1 and TRBJ2-3; D is possibly TRBD2 (6 bases). V gave up 4 bases and J gave up 4 bases, with 13 bases separating them. Germline V gene data show CDR1 as SGHRS and CDR2 as YFSETQ. This CDR3 has 14 residues. CDR3 amino acids: CASSTRGSADTQYF. The CDR3 DNA reads TGCGCCAGCAGCACTCGGGGGAGCGCAGATACGCAGTATTTT.

The CDR3: CASSLGTALAKNIQYF. The CDR3 region has the DNA TGTGCCAGCAGTTTAGGGACAGCATTAGCCAAAAACATTCAGTACTTC. J is TRBJ2-4 and V is TRBV28, with 7 bases lining up with TRBD1. Germline V lookup: CDR1 MDHEN, CDR2 SYDVKM. The V segment lost 2 bases and the J segment 0 bases; nucleotides outside the gene matches: 4. The CDR3 extends over 16 amino acids.

The chain carries TRBV27 and TRBJ2-6; no definite D call. The germline CDR1 and CDR2 sequences are MNHEY and SMNVEV (reference sequence). The ends were cut back, 6 bases at V and 0 bases at J, with 12 bases in the middle. The CDR3 has 16 residues. This chain's CDR3 is CASSLTVPSGANVLTF. The CDR3 bases are TGTGCCAGCAGCCTAACTGTACCCTCTGGGGCCAACGTCCTGACTTTC.

V and J are TRBV12-5 and TRBJ2-5; D is uncertain. Germline V lookup: CDR1 LGHNT, CDR2 FRNRAP. The V end lost 3 bases, the J end lost 1 base, and 3 bases lay between the germline ends. The CDR3 runs 12 residues. CDR3 sequence: CASGFLQETQYF. The CDR3 region has the DNA TGTGCTAGTGGTTTCCTCCAAGAGACCCAGTACTTC.